This T cell receptor beta chain was sequenced in a study of STAT3 mutations in large granular lymphocyte leukemia (dated by TCRdb to about 2019). Notes on the research overall: About half of the T-LGLL patients who underwent longitudinal sequencing carried canonical activating STAT3 mutations. Over half of the T-LGLL patients were given one or more immunosuppressive therapy regimens, and 40% of those treated had a hematologic response. Patients with T-cell large granular lymphocyte leukemia underwent serial deep sequencing of TCRbeta CDR3 and STAT3 to reconstruct clonal hierarchy and dynamics. Eighteen representative T-LGLL cases were selected from an initial cohort of about 200 LGL patients for longitudinal TCRbeta and STAT3 sequencing. As controls within the study, a couple of patients with natural killer LGL leukemia were also sequenced longitudinally. On average, sequencing was done at approximately 4.2 time points per patient, with the number of samplings ranging from 2 to 8. Study-wide conclusions, independent of this receptor: Because no samples were available when a clone first appeared, clonal expansion was inferred from samplings taken at other points. Persisting codominant clonotypes in some patients meant a small but highly pathogenic clone may have been missed. In several patients, dominant TCR clone burden exceeded STAT3 mutant burden, suggesting STAT3 mutation arose secondarily within a pre-expanded clone. At least one immunodominant TCRbeta clonotype was present in every T-LGLL patient, and multiple immunodominant subclonotypes appeared in about half of the T-LGLL patients. TCR clonotype switching after therapy was seen in about 30% of the 18 patients, with all newly emerging clones being STAT3 wild type. Variable intervals between samplings and differing treatment regimens complicated linking therapy response to changes in TCR clonal burden.

The same DNA, extracted from blood mononuclear cells, served for both the TCR sequencing and the STAT3 sequencing. Taken from the germline V gene, the CDR1 and CDR2 loops are SQVTM and ANQGSEA. CDR3 length: 13 amino acids, cysteine to phenylalanine. Solely the CDR3 DNA is kept, with 39 bases framed from the first base. Trimming costs V 2 bases and J 0 bases, and their ends lie 7 bases apart. About this clone itself: Its antigen is still unknown. Base-call qualities are not available, and no considerably larger clone is one nucleotide away.

TCRbeta libraries were sequenced on an Illumina MiSeq, and an average of about 40,773 productive templates per sample was obtained. The immunoSEQ assay, which uses multiplex PCR amplification, was used to generate TCRbeta CDR3 libraries. In the paper's pipeline: Repertoire diversity was calculated as previously defined, with values near 0 taken to indicate extremely monoclonal samples. The table was pulled from immuneACCESS by TCRdb, which kept in-frame rearrangements only. Such tables lose some clones; where checked, under half of the loss comes from unresolved V genes, and the rest has no known cause. That table supplies the V and J calls and clone size; D and trimming were determined from the DNA. The sample yields around 17,000 clones; approximately 85% were counted once. The top ten clones comprise roughly 8.1% of the sample.

The rearranged chain carries TRBV29-1 and TRBJ1-1; perhaps TRBD1 is the D gene, with 5 bases matching. Sequences were obtained from peripheral blood mononuclear cells. The sequence was collected from a man in his fifties or sixties with T-cell large granular lymphocyte leukemia. Some clones in this sample may be carry-over from other donors' samples. The age is the age at diagnosis. In nucleotide form, the sequence is TGCAGCGTTGAACCGGGACTGAACACTGAAGCTTTCTTT. The translation is CSVEPGLNTEAFF. When the CDR3 is completed using the reference TRBV29-1 and TRBJ1-1 genes on either side, the full variable domain is SAVISQKPSRDICQRGTSLTIQCQVDSQVTMMFWYRQQPGQSLTLIATANQGSEATYESGFVIDKFPISRPNLTFSTLTVSNMSPEDSSIYLCSVEPGLNTEAFFGQGTRLTVV.